The entry that follows covers one TCR beta chain sequence. Its binding antigen is unknown. There are no base qualities to consult, and no much larger clone falls within one base. Per the germline V gene, SGHRS is the CDR1 and YFSETQ is the CDR2. From cysteine to phenylalanine, the CDR3 is 14 amino acids long. Only the CDR3 DNA is retained, 42 bases long and in frame from the first base. V is cut by 4 bases and J by 0 bases, and the space between the germline ends is 10 bases. The data were taken from a study of technical replicates of blood from a handful of donors (dated by TCRdb to about 2017). The library was built by means of the immunoSEQ multiplex PCR assay. TCRdb provides this immuneACCESS table in a form limited to in-frame rearrangements. Some clones are lacking; in checked studies, under half of them reflect an unresolved V gene, and why the rest are absent is not known. For this sample there are about 74,000 clones; 95% appear just once. The leading ten clones occupy more than 0.25% of the sample.

The chain couples TRBV5-1 to TRBJ2-5; the D region possibly corresponds to TRBD1 (5 bases align). Sequencing was carried out using T cells isolated from PBMCs. This clonotype originated in a human donor in good health. The CDR3 region: CASSPDNHQETQYF. The sequenced DNA: TGCGCCAGCAGCCCGGACAACCACCAAGAGACCCAGTACTTC.